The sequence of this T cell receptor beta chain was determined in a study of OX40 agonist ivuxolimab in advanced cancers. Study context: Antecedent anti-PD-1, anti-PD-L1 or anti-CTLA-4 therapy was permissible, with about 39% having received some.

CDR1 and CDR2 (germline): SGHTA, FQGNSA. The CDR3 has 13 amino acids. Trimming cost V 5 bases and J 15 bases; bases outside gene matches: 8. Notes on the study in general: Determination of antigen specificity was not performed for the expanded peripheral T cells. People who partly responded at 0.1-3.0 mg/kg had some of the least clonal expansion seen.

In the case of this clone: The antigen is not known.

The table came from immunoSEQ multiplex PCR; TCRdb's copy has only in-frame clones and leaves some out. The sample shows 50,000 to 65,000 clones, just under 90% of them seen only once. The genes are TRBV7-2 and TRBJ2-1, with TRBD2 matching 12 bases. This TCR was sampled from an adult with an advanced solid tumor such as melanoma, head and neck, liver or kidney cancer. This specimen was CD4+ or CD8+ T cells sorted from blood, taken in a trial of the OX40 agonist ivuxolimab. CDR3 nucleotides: TGTGCCAGCAGCGGAGGGACTAGCGGGTCCCCGTTCTTC. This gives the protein CASSGGTSGSPFF. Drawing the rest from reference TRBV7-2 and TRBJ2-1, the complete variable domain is GAGVSQSPSNKVTEKGKDVELRCDPISGHTALYWYRQSLGQGLEFLIYFQGNSAPDKSGLPSDRFSAERTGGSVSTLTIQRTQQEDSAVYLCASSGGTSGSPFFGPGTRLTVL.